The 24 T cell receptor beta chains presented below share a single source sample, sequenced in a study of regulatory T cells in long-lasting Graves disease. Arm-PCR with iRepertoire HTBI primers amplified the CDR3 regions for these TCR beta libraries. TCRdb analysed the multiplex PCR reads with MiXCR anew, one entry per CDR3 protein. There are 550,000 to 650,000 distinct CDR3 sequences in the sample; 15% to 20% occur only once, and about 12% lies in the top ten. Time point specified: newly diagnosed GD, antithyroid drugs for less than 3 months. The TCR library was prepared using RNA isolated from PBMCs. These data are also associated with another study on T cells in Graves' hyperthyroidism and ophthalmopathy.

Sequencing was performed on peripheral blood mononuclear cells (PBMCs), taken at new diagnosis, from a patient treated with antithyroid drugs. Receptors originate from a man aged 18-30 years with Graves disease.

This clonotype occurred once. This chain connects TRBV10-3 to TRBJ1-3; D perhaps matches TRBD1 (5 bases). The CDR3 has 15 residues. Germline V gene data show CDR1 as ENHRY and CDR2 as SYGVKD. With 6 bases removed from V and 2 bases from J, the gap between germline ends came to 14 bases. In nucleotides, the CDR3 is TGTGCCATCAGCGACACAGGTCATGCTGGAAACACCATATATTTT. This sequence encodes CAISDTGHAGNTIYF.

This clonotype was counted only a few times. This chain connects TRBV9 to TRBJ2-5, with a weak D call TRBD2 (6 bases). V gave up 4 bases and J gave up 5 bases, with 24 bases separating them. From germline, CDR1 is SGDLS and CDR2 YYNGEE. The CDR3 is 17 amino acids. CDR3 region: CASSPPQRASAPETQYF. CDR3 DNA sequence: TGTGCCAGCAGCCCCCCCCAGCGGGCTAGCGCACCGGAGACCCAGTACTTC.

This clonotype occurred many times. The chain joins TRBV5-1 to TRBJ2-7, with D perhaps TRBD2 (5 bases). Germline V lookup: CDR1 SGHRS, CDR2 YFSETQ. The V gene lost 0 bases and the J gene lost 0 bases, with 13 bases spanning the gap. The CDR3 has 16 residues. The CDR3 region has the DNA TGCGCCAGCAGCTTGGCCAGCGGCACTAGCTCCTACGAGCAGTACTTC. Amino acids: CASSLASGTSSYEQYF.

The CDR3 DNA sequence: TGCGCCAGCAGCCAAGAGGGGGAGGGCTTAGCGGAGGAGACCCAGTACTTC. Translated, it gives CASSQEGEGLAEETQYF. This chain joins TRBV4-1 and TRBJ2-5, with 7 bases aligning to TRBD2. The germline gives CDR1 MGHRA, CDR2 YSYEKL. Trimming at V came to 0 bases and at J to 5 bases, leaving 12 bases not matched to a gene. CDR3 size: 17 residues.

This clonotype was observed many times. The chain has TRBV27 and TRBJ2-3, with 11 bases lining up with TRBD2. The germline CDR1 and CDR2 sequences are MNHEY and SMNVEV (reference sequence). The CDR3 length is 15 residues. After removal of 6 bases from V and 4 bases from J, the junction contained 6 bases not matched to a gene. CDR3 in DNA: TGTGCCAGCAGCCGCGGGACTAGCGGCTCAGATACGCAGTATTTT. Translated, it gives CASSRGTSGSDTQYF.

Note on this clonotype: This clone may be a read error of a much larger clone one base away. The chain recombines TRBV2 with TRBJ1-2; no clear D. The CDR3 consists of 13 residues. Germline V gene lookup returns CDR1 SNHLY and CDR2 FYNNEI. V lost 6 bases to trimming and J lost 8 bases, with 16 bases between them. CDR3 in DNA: TGTGCCAGCAGGGAACAGTCAAGTATAGGCTACACCTTC. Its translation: CASREQSSIGYTF.

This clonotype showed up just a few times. The CDR3 protein is CASSPTPIYTAKNIQYF. The DNA of the CDR3 is TGTGCCAGCAGTCCGACCCCTATATATACGGCCAAAAACATTCAGTACTTC. The chain employs TRBV6-1 and TRBJ2-4, with unresolved D. CDR3 size: 17 residues. Trimming cost V 5 bases and J 1 base, with 18 bases left between them. The germline V gene has CDR1 MNHNS and CDR2 SASEGT.

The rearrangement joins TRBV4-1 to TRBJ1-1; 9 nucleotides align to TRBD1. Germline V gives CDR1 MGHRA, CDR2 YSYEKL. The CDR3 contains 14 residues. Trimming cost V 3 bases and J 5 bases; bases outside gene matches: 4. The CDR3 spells CASSQADRGTEAFF. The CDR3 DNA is TGCGCCAGCAGCCAGGCCGACAGGGGGACTGAAGCTTTCTTT.

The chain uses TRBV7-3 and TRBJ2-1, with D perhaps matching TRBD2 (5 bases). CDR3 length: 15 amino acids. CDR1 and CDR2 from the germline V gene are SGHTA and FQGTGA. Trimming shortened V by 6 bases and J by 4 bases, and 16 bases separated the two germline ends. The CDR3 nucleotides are TGTGCCAGCAGTACCGGGGTTGGGGTATACAATGAGCAGTTCTTC. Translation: CASSTGVGVYNEQFF. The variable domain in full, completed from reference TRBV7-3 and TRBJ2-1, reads GAGVSQTPSNKVTEKGKYVELRCDPISGHTALYWYRQSLGQGPEFLIYFQGTGAADDSGLPNDRFFAVRPEGSVSTLKIQRTERGDSAVYLCASSTGVGVYNEQFFGPGTRLTVL.

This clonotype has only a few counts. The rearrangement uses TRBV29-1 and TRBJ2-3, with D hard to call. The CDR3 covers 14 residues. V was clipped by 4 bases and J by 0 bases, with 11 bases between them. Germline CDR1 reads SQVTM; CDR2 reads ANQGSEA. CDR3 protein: CSVVSFTSTDTQYF. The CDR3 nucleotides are TGCAGCGTTGTGTCGTTTACGAGCACAGATACGCAGTATTTT.

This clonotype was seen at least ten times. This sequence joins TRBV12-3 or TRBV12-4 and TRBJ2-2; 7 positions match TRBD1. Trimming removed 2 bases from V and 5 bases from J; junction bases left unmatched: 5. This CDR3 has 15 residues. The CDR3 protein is CASSLFPGGTGELFF. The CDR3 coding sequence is TGTGCCAGCAGTTTATTCCCAGGGGGTACCGGGGAGCTGTTTTTT.

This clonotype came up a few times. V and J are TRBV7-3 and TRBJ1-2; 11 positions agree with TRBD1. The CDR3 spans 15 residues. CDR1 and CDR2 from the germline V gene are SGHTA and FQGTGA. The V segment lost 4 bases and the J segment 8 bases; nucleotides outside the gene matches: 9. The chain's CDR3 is CASSSGQGAPKGYTF. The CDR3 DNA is TGTGCCAGCAGCTCCGGACAGGGGGCGCCTAAAGGCTACACCTTC. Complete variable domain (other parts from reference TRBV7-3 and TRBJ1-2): GAGVSQTPSNKVTEKGKYVELRCDPISGHTALYWYRQSLGQGPEFLIYFQGTGAADDSGLPNDRFFAVRPEGSVSTLKIQRTERGDSAVYLCASSSGQGAPKGYTFGSGTRLTVV.

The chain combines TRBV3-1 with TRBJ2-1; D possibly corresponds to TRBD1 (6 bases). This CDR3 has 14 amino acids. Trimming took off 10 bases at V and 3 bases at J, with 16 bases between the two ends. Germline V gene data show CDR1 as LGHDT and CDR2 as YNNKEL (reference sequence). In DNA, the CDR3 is TGTGCCACCCAACCGGCAGGGGACTACAATGAGCAGTTCTTC. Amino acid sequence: CATQPAGDYNEQFF.

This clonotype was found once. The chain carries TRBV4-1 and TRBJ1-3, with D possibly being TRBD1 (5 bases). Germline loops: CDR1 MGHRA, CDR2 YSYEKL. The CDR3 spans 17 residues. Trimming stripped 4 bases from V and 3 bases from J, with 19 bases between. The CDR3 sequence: CASSRAAWAGNGNTIYF. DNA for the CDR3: TGCGCCAGCAGCCGCGCCGCTTGGGCAGGGAATGGAAACACCATATATTTT.

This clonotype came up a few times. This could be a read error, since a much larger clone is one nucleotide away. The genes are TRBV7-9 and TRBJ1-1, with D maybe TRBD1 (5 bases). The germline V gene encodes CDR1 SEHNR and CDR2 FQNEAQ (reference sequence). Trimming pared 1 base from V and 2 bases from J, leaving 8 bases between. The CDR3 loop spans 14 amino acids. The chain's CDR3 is CASSLGQINTEAFF. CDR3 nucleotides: TGTGCCAGCAGCTTAGGACAGATTAACACTGAAGCTTTCTTT.

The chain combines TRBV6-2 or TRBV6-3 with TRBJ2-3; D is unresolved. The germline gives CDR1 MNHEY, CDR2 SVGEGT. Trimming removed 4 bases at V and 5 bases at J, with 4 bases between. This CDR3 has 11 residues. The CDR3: CASSSKDTQYF. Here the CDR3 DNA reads TGTGCCAGCAGTTCTAAAGATACGCAGTATTTT.

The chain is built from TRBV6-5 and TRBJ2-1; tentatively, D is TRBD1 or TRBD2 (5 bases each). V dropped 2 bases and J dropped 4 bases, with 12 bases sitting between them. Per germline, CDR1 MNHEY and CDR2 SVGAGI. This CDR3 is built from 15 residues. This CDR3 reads CASSYGGGRYNEQFF. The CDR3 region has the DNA TGTGCCAGCAGTTACGGGGGTGGGCGGTACAATGAGCAGTTCTTC.

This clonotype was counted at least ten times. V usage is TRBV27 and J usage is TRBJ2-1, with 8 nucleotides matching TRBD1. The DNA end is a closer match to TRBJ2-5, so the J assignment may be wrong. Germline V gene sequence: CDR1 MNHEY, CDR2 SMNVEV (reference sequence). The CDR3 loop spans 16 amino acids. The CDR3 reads CASSPLWTGLEETQYF. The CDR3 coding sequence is TGTGCCAGCAGTCCTCTCTGGACAGGGTTGGAAGAGACCCAGTACTTC.

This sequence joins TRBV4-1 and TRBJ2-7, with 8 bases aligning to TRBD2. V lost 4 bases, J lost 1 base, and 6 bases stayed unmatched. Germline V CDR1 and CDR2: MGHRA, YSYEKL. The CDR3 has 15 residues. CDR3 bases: TGCGCCAGCAGCCTACTAGCGGATTTGTCCTACGAGCAGTACTTC. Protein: CASSLLADLSYEQYF.

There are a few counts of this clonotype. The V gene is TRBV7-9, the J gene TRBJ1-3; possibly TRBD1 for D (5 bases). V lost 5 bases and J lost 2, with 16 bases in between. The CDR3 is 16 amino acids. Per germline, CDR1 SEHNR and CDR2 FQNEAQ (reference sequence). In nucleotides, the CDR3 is TGTGCCAGCAGCCAAAGGATCGCGGGGGCTGGAAACACCATATATTTT. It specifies CASSQRIAGAGNTIYF.

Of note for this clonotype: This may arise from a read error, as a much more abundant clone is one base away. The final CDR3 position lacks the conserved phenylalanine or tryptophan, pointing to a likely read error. DNA of the CDR3: TGTGCCACCCGCAAAGCGGGAGAAACCTACGAGCAGTACCTC. Its translation: CATRKAGETYEQYL. This chain connects TRBV6-2 or TRBV6-3 to TRBJ2-7; 8 nucleotides match TRBD2. The J segment lost 2 bases and the V segment lost 10 bases, leaving 10 bases of the junction unmatched. Germline CDR1 and CDR2: MNHEY and SVGEGT. There are 14 residues in the CDR3.

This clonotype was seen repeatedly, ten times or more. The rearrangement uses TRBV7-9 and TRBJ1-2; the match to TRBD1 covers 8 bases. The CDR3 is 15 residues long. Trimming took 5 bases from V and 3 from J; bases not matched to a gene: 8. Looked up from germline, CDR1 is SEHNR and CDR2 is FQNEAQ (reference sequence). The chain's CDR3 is CASSTITGQDYGYTF. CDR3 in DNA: TGTGCCAGCAGCACCATAACGGGACAGGACTATGGCTACACCTTC. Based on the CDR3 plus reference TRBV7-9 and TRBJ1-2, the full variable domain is DTGVSQNPRHKITKRGQNVTFRCDPISEHNRLYWYRQTLGQGPEFLTYFQNEAQLEKSRLLSDRFSAERPKGSFSTLEIQRTEQGDSAMYLCASSTITGQDYGYTFGSGTRLTVV.

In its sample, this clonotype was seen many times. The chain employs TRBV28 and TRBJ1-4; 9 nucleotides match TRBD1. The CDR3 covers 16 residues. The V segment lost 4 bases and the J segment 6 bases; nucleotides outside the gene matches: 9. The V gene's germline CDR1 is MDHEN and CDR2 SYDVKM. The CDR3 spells CASSSPGQGLDEKLFF. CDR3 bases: TGTGCCAGCAGTTCCCCGGGACAGGGTTTAGATGAAAAACTGTTTTTT.

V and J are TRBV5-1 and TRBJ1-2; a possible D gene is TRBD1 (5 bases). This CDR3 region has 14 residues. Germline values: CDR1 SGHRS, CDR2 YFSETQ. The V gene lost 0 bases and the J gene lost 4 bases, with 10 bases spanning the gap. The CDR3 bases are TGCGCCAGCAGCTTGGGACAGAACTTCTATGGCTACACCTTC. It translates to CASSLGQNFYGYTF.